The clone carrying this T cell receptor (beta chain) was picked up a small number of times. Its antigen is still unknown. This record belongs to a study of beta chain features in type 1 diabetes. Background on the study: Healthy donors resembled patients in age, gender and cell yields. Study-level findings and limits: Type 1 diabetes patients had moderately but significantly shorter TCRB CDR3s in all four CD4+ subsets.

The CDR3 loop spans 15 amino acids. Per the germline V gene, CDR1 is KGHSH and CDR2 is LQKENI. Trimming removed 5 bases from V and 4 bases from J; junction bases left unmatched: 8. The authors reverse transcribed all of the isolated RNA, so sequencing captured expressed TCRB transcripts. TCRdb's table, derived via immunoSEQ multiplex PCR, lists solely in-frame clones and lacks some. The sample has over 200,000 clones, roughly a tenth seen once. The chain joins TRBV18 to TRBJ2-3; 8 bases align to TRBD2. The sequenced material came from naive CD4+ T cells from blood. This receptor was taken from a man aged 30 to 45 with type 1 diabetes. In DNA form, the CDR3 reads TGTGCCAGCTCAGGATACGGGGGGGCCGCAGATACGCAGTATTTT. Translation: CASSGYGGAADTQYF.